The present entry profiles one TCR beta chain with its context. Its antigen is currently unknown. The data are from a study of OX40 agonist ivuxolimab in advanced cancers. Whole-study context: An agonistic anti-OX40 (CD134) antibody, ivuxolimab, was used to treat the patients. The dose-escalation cohort was over 65% male, with a mean age of approximately 62 years, ranging about 23 to 90. Partial response was recorded in three patients: one hepatocellular carcinoma and two cutaneous melanoma cases.

Broader study findings: At 0.1 to 3.0 mg/kg and by week 6, clonal expansion occurred in CD4+ and CD8+ blood T cells.

Clones were read by immunoSEQ multiplex PCR, and TCRdb kept only the in-frame ones, dropping some. The table includes tens of thousands of clones, more than 80% detected once. From germline, CDR1 is SQVTM and CDR2 ANQGSEA. The CDR3 is made up of 14 amino acids. After removal of 2 bases from V and 6 bases from J, the junction contained 4 bases not matched to a gene. The starting material was CD4+ or CD8+ T cells sorted from blood, obtained in a trial of the OX40 agonist ivuxolimab. This sequence originates from an adult with an advanced solid tumor such as melanoma, head and neck, liver or kidney cancer. This rearrangement joins TRBV29-1 to TRBJ2-7; 13 nucleotides agree with TRBD2. The CDR3 is CSVETSGRAVEQYF. The CDR3 DNA is TGCAGCGTTGAAACTAGCGGGAGGGCCGTCGAGCAGTACTTC.